This TCR beta chain was sequenced in a study of monozygotic twins with inflammatory bowel disease. With respect to this clonotype: The antigen is not known.

Looked up from germline, CDR1 is LNHDA and CDR2 is SQIVND (reference sequence). The CDR3 has 15 amino acids. Used for each TCR library was roughly 3,300 ng of total RNA. Template switching incorporated UMIs with a 6-nucleotide sample barcode. TCRdb reprocessed the 5' RACE reads; each CDR3 protein has one entry and no DNA is given. This listing includes around 450,000 distinct CDR3 sequences. Whole-study findings and limits: Compared with healthy co-twins, IBD patients showed reduced TCRbeta repertoire diversity by inverse Simpson.

The receptor was derived from a human donor with ulcerative colitis or Crohn's disease, or a healthy co-twin of an affected twin (not recorded which). Specimen: blood. The chain uses TRBV19 and TRBJ1-2; checking the TCRdb D call of TRBD1 is not possible without DNA. This chain's CDR3 is CASSMGTGEDYGYTF.